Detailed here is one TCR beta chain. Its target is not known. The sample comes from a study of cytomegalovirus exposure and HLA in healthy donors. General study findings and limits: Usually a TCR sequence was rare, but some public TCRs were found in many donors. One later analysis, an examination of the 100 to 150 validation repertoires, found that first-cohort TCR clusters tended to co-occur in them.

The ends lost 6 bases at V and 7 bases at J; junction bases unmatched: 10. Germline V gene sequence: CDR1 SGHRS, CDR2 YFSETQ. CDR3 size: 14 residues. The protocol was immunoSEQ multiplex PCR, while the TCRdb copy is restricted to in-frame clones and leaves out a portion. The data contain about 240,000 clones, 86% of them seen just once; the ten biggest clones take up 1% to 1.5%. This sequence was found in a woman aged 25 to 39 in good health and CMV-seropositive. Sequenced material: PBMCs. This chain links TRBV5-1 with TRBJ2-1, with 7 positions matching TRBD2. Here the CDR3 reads CASKSDAGANEQFF. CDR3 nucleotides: TGCGCCAGCAAGTCCGACGCGGGAGCAAATGAGCAGTTCTTC.